These 2 T cell receptor beta chains came from one sample sequenced in a study of blood T cell repertoires in COVID-19. Profiling relied on immunoSEQ multiplex PCR, and the TCRdb table lists in-frame clones only, not all of them. The table records 150,000 to 200,000 clones, roughly 80% of them present only once. The sequenced material came from PBMCs or T cells enriched from blood (not recorded which). The receptors were gathered from a man aged 45 to 65 who had recovered from COVID-19.

The V gene is TRBV9, the J gene TRBJ2-7, with D maybe TRBD2 (6 bases). This CDR3 has 15 amino acids. The V and J ends lost 4 bases and 1 base respectively, with 15 bases between them. Germline CDR1 SGDLS, CDR2 YYNGEE. In DNA form, the CDR3 reads TGTGCCAGCAGCTTGGGAGGTAGCGGATCCTACGAGCAGTACTTC. As protein: CASSLGGSGSYEQYF.

V is TRBV2 and J is TRBJ1-6; D perhaps matches TRBD1 (6 bases). The CDR3 runs 14 residues. Trimming pared 6 bases from V and 5 bases from J, leaving 11 bases between. The germline gives CDR1 SNHLY, CDR2 FYNNEI. In nucleotides, the CDR3 is TGTGCCAGCAGAGGGACAAGGAATAATTCACCCCTCCACTTT. It encodes CASRGTRNNSPLHF.